These 29 T cell receptor beta chains share one sample of origin, sequenced in a study of T-cell reconstitution after alpha-beta-depleted transplantation in children. Unique molecular identifiers were incorporated into the prepared TCRbeta library. TCRdb re-analysed the PCR reads in MiXCR, keeping a single row per CDR3 protein. Of 330,000 or so distinct CDR3 sequences in the sample, around 10% were seen once. The input for sequencing was PBMCs, taken before TCRalphabeta/CD19-depleted stem cell transplant. These receptors came from a boy in the first two years of life with acute myeloid leukemia, due to receive a stem cell transplant.

This clonotype was seen repeatedly, ten times or more. The chain is built from TRBV6-5 and TRBJ2-3; possibly TRBD1 for D (6 bases). CDR3 length: 16 amino acids. Trimming pared 7 bases from V and 3 bases from J, leaving 20 bases between. Germline V CDR1 and CDR2: MNHEY, SVGAGI. CDR3 region: CASKKSPGQPTDTQYF. CDR3 bases: TGTGCCAGCAAAAAGTCTCCGGGACAACCAACAGATACGCAGTATTTT.

The chain couples TRBV20-1 to TRBJ1-1; 11 bases fit TRBD1. CDR3 size: 13 residues. Germline CDR1 and CDR2: DFQATT and SNEGSKA (reference sequence). After removal of 5 bases from V and 10 bases from J, the junction contained 9 bases not matched to a gene. CDR3: CSAPDRGRRGAFF. The CDR3 DNA sequence: TGCAGTGCTCCGGACAGGGGGCGAAGGGGAGCTTTCTTT.

This clonotype was detected many times. The chain links TRBV9 to TRBJ1-6, with D tentatively TRBD1 (6 bases). Germline-derived CDR1 and CDR2 are SGDLS and YYNGEE. Deletions cut 1 base from V and 6 bases from J, with 14 bases between. The CDR3 totals 16 residues. The DNA for the CDR3 is TGTGCCAGCAGCGTATCGACAGGAGTCCGTAATTCACCCCTCCACTTT. It encodes CASSVSTGVRNSPLHF.

Only a few counts were recorded for this clonotype. The chain joins TRBV19 to TRBJ1-1, with D unclear. Between the trimmed V and J ends, which lost 1 base and 1 base, there was a span of 7 bases. Per the germline V gene, CDR1 is LNHDA and CDR2 is SQIVND (reference sequence). The CDR3 contains 14 residues. For the CDR3, the DNA is TGTGCCAGTAGTATAGGTATGGGGAACACTGAAGCTTTCTTT. Encoded protein: CASSIGMGNTEAFF.

This clonotype was found a few times. The chain is built from TRBV24-1 and TRBJ2-1; 9 bases map to TRBD1. Unmatched junction bases numbered 3, after V lost 1 base and J lost 6 bases. Germline V gives CDR1 KGHDR, CDR2 SFDVKD. The CDR3 loop spans 15 amino acids. The chain's CDR3 is CATSDLGDRANEQFF. CDR3 bases: TGTGCCACCAGTGATTTAGGGGACAGGGCCAATGAGCAGTTCTTC.

In its sample, this clonotype was seen a few times. V usage is TRBV29-1 and J usage is TRBJ2-1, with TRBD2 as a possible D gene (6 bases). V shed 3 bases and J shed 8 bases, with 11 bases lying between them. This CDR3 comprises 12 residues. The V gene's germline CDR1 is SQVTM and CDR2 ANQGSEA. CDR3 in amino acids: CSVEYGGHEQFF. CDR3 in DNA: TGCAGCGTTGAGTACGGGGGTCATGAGCAGTTCTTC.

This clonotype has ten or more counts. The chain joins TRBV12-3 or TRBV12-4 to TRBJ2-5, with 8 bases matching TRBD2. With 11 bases clipped from V and 4 bases from J, the junction kept 9 bases outside the gene matches. The CDR3 loop spans 13 amino acids. The CDR3 DNA follows: TGTGCCGGCGGGGGGACGGTCCCAGAGACCCAGTACTTC. It codes for CAGGGTVPETQYF.

This clonotype occurred a few times. The chain employs TRBV28 and TRBJ1-3; 7 bases fit TRBD1. V lost 6 bases and J lost 7; bases outside the gene matches: 12. CDR3 length equals 15 residues. CDR1 is MDHEN, CDR2 SYDVKM, per germline. CDR3 sequence (DNA): TGTGCCAGCAGCTCTTGGACAGGAAATGCTAACACCATATATTTT. It specifies CASSSWTGNANTIYF.

This clonotype was observed at least ten times. This chain joins TRBV20-1 and TRBJ2-4, with D perhaps TRBD1 (5 bases). The germline CDR1 and CDR2 sequences are DFQATT and SNEGSKA (reference sequence). The V end was cut by 3 bases, the J end by 7 bases, with 16 bases between. The CDR3 spans 14 residues. The CDR3 is CSARDLQGANIQYF. The CDR3, as DNA: TGCAGTGCTAGGGACCTTCAGGGTGCCAACATTCAGTACTTC.

This clonotype was detected many times. The chain has TRBV20-1 and TRBJ2-5; TRBD1 might be the D (6 bases). In germline, CDR1 is DFQATT, CDR2 SNEGSKA (reference sequence). The CDR3 sequence is 13 residues long. V was shortened by 5 bases and J by 4 bases, with 14 bases between the two germline ends. CDR3 nucleotide sequence: TGCAGTGCTCCCGTTTTGGGGGCAGAGACCCAGTACTTC. Translated: CSAPVLGAETQYF.

This clonotype was seen repeatedly, ten times or more. V gene TRBV20-1 combines with J gene TRBJ2-7; D tentatively fits TRBD1 or TRBD2 (5 bases each). The CDR3 has 13 residues. CDR1 and CDR2 from the germline V gene are DFQATT and SNEGSKA (reference sequence). V dropped 4 bases and J dropped 1 base, with 11 bases sitting between them. CDR3 sequence reads: CSATRDLSYEQYF. In nucleotides, the CDR3 is TGCAGTGCTACCCGGGACCTTTCCTACGAGCAGTACTTC.

This clonotype was counted many times. This chain connects TRBV12-3 or TRBV12-4 to TRBJ2-7, with D unresolved. This CDR3 contains 18 residues. V was pared by 7 bases and J by 1 base, with 26 bases between. In DNA, the CDR3 is TGTGCCAGCACTCCTTCGGCCTTGGGCTCATTGATTTCCTACGAGCAGTACTTC. This translates into CASTPSALGSLISYEQYF.

This clonotype was observed many times. The chain links TRBV5-1 to TRBJ2-3; D unclear. The germline V gene encodes CDR1 SGHRS and CDR2 YFSETQ. Trimming removed 0 bases from V and 2 bases from J, with 7 bases in between. The CDR3 is made up of 14 amino acids. CDR3 nucleotides: TGCGCCAGCAGCTTGGAGGCTTACACAGATACGCAGTATTTT. It codes for CASSLEAYTDTQYF.

The rearrangement links TRBV5-5 to TRBJ2-1; 9 positions agree with TRBD1. The CDR3 sequence is 16 residues long. Germline V gene lookup returns CDR1 SGHKS and CDR2 YYEKEE (reference sequence). V lost 3 bases and J lost 3; bases outside the gene matches: 7. The CDR3 DNA reads as TGTGCCAGCAGCTCAACCGGGACAGGGAACTACAATGAGCAGTTCTTC. Its protein is CASSSTGTGNYNEQFF.

This clonotype was counted a few times. The DNA for the CDR3 is TGTGCCAGCAGTTTTCGGAAGGTCCTCTTCCAAGAGACCCAGTACTTC. It translates to CASSFRKVLFQETQYF. The V gene is TRBV12-3 or TRBV12-4, the J gene TRBJ2-5; D is unresolved. Trimming pared 3 bases from V and 1 base from J, leaving 15 bases between. The CDR3 sequence is 16 residues long.

J is TRBJ2-3 and V is TRBV5-4, with 8 bases identical to TRBD2. Germline V gene data show CDR1 as SGHNT and CDR2 as YYREEE (reference sequence). The junction had 5 bases not matched to a gene; V was cut back by 4 bases and J by 4 bases. The length of the CDR3 is 14 residues. CDR3 DNA sequence: TGTGCCAGCAGCGGATCGGGAGGGTCAGATACGCAGTATTTT. Its translation is CASSGSGGSDTQYF.

Many counts were recorded for this clonotype. This chain links TRBV21-1 with TRBJ1-2. TRBV21-1 is a documented pseudogene. This CDR3 is built from 14 residues. CDR3 region: CASSKGAANYGYTF. Written as DNA, the CDR3 is TGTGCCAGCAGCAAAGGAGCTGCTAACTATGGCTACACCTTC.

This clonotype was seen repeatedly, ten times or more. The genes are TRBV5-6 and TRBJ2-3; unclear D gene. The CDR3 loop spans 13 amino acids. The V end was cut by 2 bases, the J end by 6 bases, with 10 bases between. The germline CDR1 and CDR2 sequences are SGHDT and YYEEEE. CDR3 in amino acids: CASSFKASDTQYF. CDR3 nucleotide sequence: TGTGCCAGCAGCTTTAAAGCCAGCGATACGCAGTATTTT.

This clonotype has ten or more counts. The rearrangement joins TRBV24-1 to TRBJ2-2; D gene unclear. The germline V and J ends were trimmed by 0 bases and 5 bases, with 6 bases remaining between them. This CDR3 is 14 amino acids long. The germline CDR1 and CDR2 sequences are KGHDR and SFDVKD. The CDR3 DNA reads TGTGCCACCAGTGATTTGTACGGGACCGGGGAGCTGTTTTTT. It yields the protein CATSDLYGTGELFF.

This clonotype has at least ten counts. This chain connects TRBV7-9 to TRBJ2-1, with D possibly being TRBD2 (6 bases). The CDR3 runs 17 residues. Germline values: CDR1 SEHNR, CDR2 FQNEAQ (reference sequence). The V end was cut by 1 base, the J end by 4 bases, with 17 bases between. The CDR3 region has the DNA TGTGCCAGCAGCTTAGACCCTCGGCGGAGGGATTACAATGAGCAGTTCTTC. Protein product: CASSLDPRRRDYNEQFF.

This clonotype was recorded at least ten times. The rearrangement uses TRBV7-9 and TRBJ2-7; 9 nucleotides line up with TRBD2. This CDR3 is 15 amino acids long. The trim removed 5 bases at V and 2 bases at J, leaving 7 bases unmatched. The germline gives CDR1 SEHNR, CDR2 FQNEAQ (reference sequence). DNA of the CDR3: TGTGCCAGCAGCCTATTAGCGGGAGTGCCCTACGAGCAGTACTTC. Translated: CASSLLAGVPYEQYF.

This clonotype was seen at least ten times. The chain couples TRBV12-3 or TRBV12-4 to TRBJ2-2; D remains unclear. The CDR3 runs to 14 residues. Trimming stripped 8 bases from V and 0 bases from J, with 10 bases between. The CDR3 protein is CASVSHPNTGELFF. Written as DNA, the CDR3 is TGTGCCAGCGTTTCACACCCGAACACCGGGGAGCTGTTTTTT.

There are many counts of this clonotype. This chain uses TRBV29-1 with TRBJ2-5; 9 bases are a match to TRBD1. The CDR3 runs 15 residues. CDR1 and CDR2 (germline): SQVTM, ANQGSEA. J lost 4 bases, V lost 7 bases, and 13 bases had no gene match. CDR3 DNA sequence: TGCAGCGCCGACCCGACCGGGACAGGGAGAGAGACCCAGTACTTC. Translated, it gives CSADPTGTGRETQYF.

The chain has TRBV25-1 and TRBJ2-2; 8 nucleotides line up with TRBD1. Trimming at V came to 3 bases and at J to 7 bases, leaving 10 bases not matched to a gene. The CDR3 contains 16 residues. Per germline, CDR1 MGHDK and CDR2 SYGVNS. This CDR3 is CASSDNGRGQVGELFF. The CDR3 DNA reads TGTGCCAGCAGTGATAACGGCAGGGGGCAAGTCGGGGAGCTGTTTTTT.

Ten or more counts support this clonotype. This chain's CDR3 is CASSLRTSGADTQYF. The CDR3, as DNA: TGTGCCAGCAGCTTAAGGACTAGCGGCGCAGATACGCAGTATTTT. V is TRBV5-6 and J is TRBJ2-3; 10 nucleotides align to TRBD2. Germline values: CDR1 SGHDT, CDR2 YYEEEE. The CDR3 sequence is 15 residues long. After removal of 2 bases from V and 4 bases from J, the junction contained 4 bases not matched to a gene. Supplemented by reference TRBV5-6 and TRBJ2-3, the full variable domain reads DAGVTQSPTHLIKTRGQQVTLRCSPKSGHDTVSWYQQALGQGPQFIFQYYEEEERQRGNFPDRFSGHQFPNYSSELNVNALLLGDSALYLCASSLRTSGADTQYFGPGTRLTVL.

This clonotype was seen many times. V is TRBV11-2 and J is TRBJ1-1, with a tentative D call TRBD1 (6 bases). The germline V gene encodes CDR1 SGHAT and CDR2 FQNNGV. V was clipped by 4 bases and J by 5 bases, with 8 bases between them. There are 12 residues in the CDR3. The CDR3 loop is CASSWGPTEAFF. Written as DNA, the CDR3 is TGTGCCAGCAGCTGGGGGCCGACTGAAGCTTTCTTT.

Comments on this clonotype: This likely came from a read error, as a far larger clone is one base away. The final CDR3 position lacks the conserved phenylalanine or tryptophan, pointing to a likely read error. The rearrangement joins TRBV20-1 to TRBJ2-5; D is uncertain. CDR3 length equals 10 residues. CDR1 and CDR2 (germline): DFQATT, SNEGSKA (reference sequence). Trimming took off 1 base at V and 5 bases at J, with 2 bases between the two ends. The CDR3 sequence: CSARGETQYS. CDR3 sequence (DNA): TGCAGTGCTAGAGGGGAGACCCAGTACTCC.

This clonotype appeared many times. The chain uses TRBV6-1 and TRBJ2-7, with D possibly being TRBD1 (6 bases). The CDR3 length is 12 residues. Germline loops: CDR1 MNHNS, CDR2 SASEGT. V lost 7 bases and J 4 bases, leaving 11 bases between the germline ends. CDR3 DNA sequence: TGTGCCAGCACGGACAGTCAATACGAGCAGTACTTC. Residues: CASTDSQYEQYF.

The V call is TRBV7-2, the J call TRBJ2-7; D perhaps matches TRBD1 (7 bases). This CDR3 is 15 amino acids long. CDR1 is SGHTA and CDR2 is FQGNSA in the germline V gene. The V and J ends lost 1 base and 3 bases respectively, with 13 bases between them. This chain's CDR3 is CASSLGAGQNYEQYF. CDR3 bases: TGTGCCAGCAGCTTAGGGGCGGGACAGAACTACGAGCAGTACTTC.